The rows below give T cell receptor beta chains drawn from one sample of a study of cytomegalovirus exposure and HLA in healthy donors. The table came from immunoSEQ multiplex PCR; TCRdb's copy has only in-frame clones and leaves some out. Of roughly 100,000 clones in the sample, roughly three quarters were seen once. Sequencing was done on a sample of PBMCs. The origin of the receptors is a male donor in good health and CMV-seronegative. Each CDR3 is given with its conserved first and last residue. A D gene is named only where the DNA matches it firmly. The size of a clone is reported for some rows only, either as once, few or many, or as a class for expanded clones.

once TRBJ2-2 TRBD1 TRBV6-6 CATNPTGQPNTGELFF TGTGCCACCAATCCCACGGGACAGCCGAACACCGGGGAGCTGTTTTTT
- TRBJ2-6 - TRBV5-1 CASSLGGSGANVLTF TGCGCCAGCAGCTTAGGAGGGTCTGGGGCCAACGTCCTGACTTTC
- TRBJ1-3 TRBD1 TRBV5-3 CARWDRPPPVEKNTIYF TGTGCCCGATGGGACAGGCCCCCCCCCGTGGAGAAAAACACCATATATTTT
- TRBJ2-1 - TRBV5-4 CASSSLASEQFF TGTGCCAGCAGCTCGCTAGCAAGTGAGCAGTTCTTC
- TRBJ2-7 - TRBV4-3 CASSQDRGTEWEQYF TGCGCCAGCAGCCAAGATAGGGGGACGGAATGGGAGCAGTACTTC
- TRBJ2-2 TRBD1 TRBV29-1 CSVVRGTANTGELFF TGCAGCGTGGTACGTGGGACAGCGAACACCGGGGAGCTGTTTTTT
- TRBJ2-1 TRBD2 TRBV19 CASGSSTYNEQFF TGCGCTAGCGGGTCCTCGACATACAATGAGCAGTTCTTC
- TRBJ2-1 - TRBV5-1 CASSLIMQGNNEQFF TGCGCCAGCAGCTTGATAATGCAGGGCAACAATGAGCAGTTCTTC
few TRBJ2-2 - TRBV15 CATSRDKSPEGGELFF TGTGCCACCAGCAGAGATAAGAGCCCAGAGGGCGGGGAGCTGTTTTTT
- TRBJ1-1 - TRBV6-6 CASSYEAPGAFF TGTGCCAGCAGTTACGAGGCCCCTGGAGCTTTCTTT
- TRBJ1-3 TRBD1 TRBV28 CASRSSGQSSGNTIYF TGTGCCAGCAGATCTTCGGGACAGAGCTCTGGAAACACCATATATTTT
few TRBJ2-6 - TRBV6-5 CASGQDSGANVLTF TGTGCCAGCGGGCAGGACTCTGGGGCCAACGTCCTGACTTTC
- TRBJ2-1 TRBD2 TRBV28 CASSQTLAADNEQFF TGTGCCAGCAGTCAAACACTAGCGGCGGATAATGAGCAGTTCTTC
- TRBJ1-1 - TRBV28 CASSPGEAFF TGTGCCAGCAGCCCGGGTGAAGCTTTCTTT
once TRBJ2-4 - TRBV7-9 CASSSTETAKNIQYF TGTGCCAGCAGTTCGACTGAAACCGCCAAAAACATTCAGTACTTC
- TRBJ2-3 - TRBV9 CASSVNRWDTQYF TGTGCCAGCAGCGTAAACCGGTGGGATACGCAGTATTTT